Listed here is a single T cell receptor (beta chain). Antigen unknown. It was with 60 Vbeta and 13 Jbeta primers that the PCR ran. Libraries were prepared by immunoSEQ multiplex PCR; TCRdb keeps only in-frame clonotypes and omits some of them. The data contain some 140,000 clones, roughly 80% of them singletons. The sample comes from a study of cytomegalovirus exposure and HLA in healthy donors. Study-level results: The listing of roughly 160 TCR beta chains classed them as cytomegalovirus-associated.

The material sequenced was PBMCs. The source of this sequence is a young man in good health and CMV-seropositive.

The CDR3 region is CASSQDPREVPQETQYF. CDR3 sequence (DNA): TGCGCCAGCAGCCAAGATCCCCGGGAGGTGCCCCAAGAGACCCAGTACTTC. This chain connects TRBV4-1 to TRBJ2-5; TRBD2 aligns across 7 bases. The CDR3 covers 17 residues. Germline CDR1 MGHRA, CDR2 YSYEKL. V lost 0 bases and J lost 1; bases outside the gene matches: 8.